This T cell receptor (beta chain) was identified during a study of CD8 T cells in Susac syndrome. The study's findings and limits: It was acknowledged in the study that the number of individuals who were included in its TCR sequencing and HLA analysis was relatively small.

This clonotype has a single count. Its antigen is not identified. RNA in amounts of roughly 0.45 to 1 ug was reverse transcribed with random hexamers. Amplification of the TCR beta CDR3 was carried out by immunoSEQ multiplex PCR, which spanned a total of 54 Vbeta and 13 Jbeta segments. TCRdb redid the calling of the immunoSEQ multiplex PCR reads with MiXCR, one entry per CDR3 protein. Seen here are about 300,000 distinct CDR3 sequences, about 91% observed once, and the top ten hold around 0.18%. CD8+ and CD4+ T cells from blood underwent TCR beta sequencing, which was carried out in a high-throughput format. TEMRA cells were enriched by FACS, while CD8+ and CD4+ T cells were obtained through a negative isolation that was performed magnetically. The CDR3 covers 15 residues. Germline CDR1 MNHNY, CDR2 SVGAGI (reference sequence). Trimming stripped 4 bases from V and 7 bases from J, with 19 bases between.

V is TRBV6-6 and J is TRBJ1-2; D is possibly TRBD1 (5 bases). The sequence came from a human donor with multiple sclerosis. What was sequenced was CD8+ T cells from PBMCs. This chain's CDR3 is CASSWTPGWTFGYTF. For the CDR3, the DNA is TGTGCCAGCAGTTGGACCCCAGGGTGGACTTTTGGCTACACCTTC.